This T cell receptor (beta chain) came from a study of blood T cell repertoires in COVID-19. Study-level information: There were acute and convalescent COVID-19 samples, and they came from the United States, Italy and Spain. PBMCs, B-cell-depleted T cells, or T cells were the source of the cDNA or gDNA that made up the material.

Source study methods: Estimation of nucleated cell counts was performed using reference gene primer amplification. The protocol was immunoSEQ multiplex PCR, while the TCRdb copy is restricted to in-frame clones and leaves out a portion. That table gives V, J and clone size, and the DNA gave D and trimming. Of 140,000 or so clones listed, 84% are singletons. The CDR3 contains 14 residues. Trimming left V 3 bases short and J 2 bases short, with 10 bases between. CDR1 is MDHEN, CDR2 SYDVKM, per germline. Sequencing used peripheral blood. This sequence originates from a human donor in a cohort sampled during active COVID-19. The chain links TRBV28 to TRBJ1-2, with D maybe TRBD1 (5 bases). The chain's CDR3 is CASSLVGQNYGYTF. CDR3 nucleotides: TGTGCCAGCAGTTTGGTAGGACAAAACTATGGCTACACCTTC.